This passage covers 28 T cell receptor beta chains from one sample sequenced in a study of monozygotic twins with cystic fibrosis. Measured with immunoSEQ multiplex PCR; TCRdb has only the in-frame clones, and not every one. The top ten clones hold 1.9% of a sample with under 20,000 clones, nearly 98% of them seen once. Sequencing input: blood. These receptors all come from a woman aged 25 to 45 with cystic fibrosis.

The chain uses TRBV7-2 and TRBJ2-5; 7 positions match TRBD1. V lost 5 bases to trimming and J lost 1 base; unmatched junction nucleotides: 4. CDR1 and CDR2 from the germline V gene are SGHTA and FQGNSA. This CDR3 is built from 14 residues. The CDR3 DNA reads as TGTGCCAGCAGCCGAGGGACAGCCCAAGAGACCCAGTACTTC. It translates to CASSRGTAQETQYF.

V usage is TRBV7-9 and J usage is TRBJ2-2; no clear D. Per the germline V gene, CDR1 is SEHNR and CDR2 is FQNEAQ (reference sequence). V was cut by 3 bases and J by 6 bases, with 5 bases left in between. The CDR3 extends over 12 amino acids. The CDR3 protein is CASSLRSGELFF. The CDR3 region has the DNA TGTGCCAGCAGCTTGAGGTCCGGGGAGCTGTTTTTT.

V is TRBV10-2 and J is TRBJ1-4; unclear D gene. V was cut by 4 bases and J by 10 bases, with 16 bases left in between. Per germline, CDR1 WSHSY and CDR2 SAAADI. The CDR3 covers 14 residues. CDR3: CASSVSRFPGKLFF. As DNA, the CDR3 is TGCGCCAGCAGTGTCAGTCGTTTCCCGGGAAAACTGTTTTTT.

This clone was observed a single time. CDR3 region: CASSGTGYGYTF. For the CDR3, the DNA is TGCGCCAGCAGCGGGACTGGCTATGGCTACACCTTC. V usage is TRBV4-1 and J usage is TRBJ1-2; weak D call: TRBD1 (5 bases). The CDR3 length is 12 residues. Germline values: CDR1 MGHRA, CDR2 YSYEKL. Trimming left V 5 bases short and J 4 bases short, with 8 bases between.

Only one count was recorded for this clone. This chain links TRBV13 with TRBJ2-7; weak D call: TRBD1 (5 bases). The germline gives CDR1 PRHDT, CDR2 FYEKMQ (reference sequence). Trimming shortened V by 1 base and J by 2 bases, and 6 bases separated the two germline ends. The CDR3 has 13 amino acids. The CDR3 DNA sequence: TGTGCCAGCAGCTTAGTAGGGGCCTACGAGCAGTACTTC. Its translation: CASSLVGAYEQYF.

The chain joins TRBV7-8 to TRBJ2-2; unclear D gene. The CDR3 totals 12 residues. The V and J ends lost 10 bases and 1 base respectively, with 7 bases between them. From germline, CDR1 is SGHVS and CDR2 FQNEAQ. CDR3 amino acids: CATHGNTGELFF. The CDR3 DNA reads as TGTGCCACCCATGGGAACACCGGGGAGCTGTTTTTT.

This chain connects TRBV6-1 to TRBJ1-5; no clear D. V was pared by 3 bases and J by 1 base, with 4 bases between. The CDR3 has 13 residues. From germline, CDR1 is MNHNS and CDR2 SASEGT. The CDR3 here is CASSEGSNQPQHF. CDR3 coding DNA: TGTGCCAGCAGTGAGGGAAGCAATCAGCCCCAGCATTTT.

The CDR3 here is CASSGRGSEETQYF. CDR3 DNA: TGCGCCAGCAGTGGACGGGGGTCAGAAGAGACCCAGTACTTC. V usage is TRBV10-2 and J usage is TRBJ2-5; tentatively, D is TRBD2 (6 bases). CDR1 WSHSY and CDR2 SAAADI come from the germline V gene. CDR3 length: 14 residues. Between the trimmed V and J ends, which lost 4 bases and 3 bases, there was a span of 12 bases.

V and J are TRBV7-6 and TRBJ2-5; D possibly corresponds to TRBD2 (6 bases). The CDR3 length is 16 residues. Germline lookup yields CDR1 SGHVS and CDR2 FNYEAQ. V was clipped by 4 bases and J by 0 bases, with 15 bases between them. The CDR3 bases are TGTGCCAGCAGCTGGAGGGGAGGTTGGAACCAAGAGACCCAGTACTTC. Translation gives CASSWRGGWNQETQYF.

This chain connects TRBV5-1 to TRBJ1-1; D not certain. The CDR3 contains 14 residues. Germline V gives CDR1 SGHRS, CDR2 YFSETQ. Trimming removed 0 bases at V and 4 bases at J, with 10 bases between. The CDR3 spells CASSLETGFTEAFF. The CDR3 nucleotides are TGCGCCAGCAGCTTGGAGACGGGGTTCACTGAAGCTTTCTTT. Drawing the rest from reference TRBV5-1 and TRBJ1-1, the complete variable domain is KAGVTQTPRYLIKTRGQQVTLSCSPISGHRSVSWYQQTPGQGLQFLFEYFSETQRNKGNFPGRFSGRQFSNSRSEMNVSTLELGDSALYLCASSLETGFTEAFFGQGTRLTVV.

This clone was counted a single time. This chain's CDR3 is CASSPDRQGGYTF. The DNA of the CDR3 is TGTGCCAGCAGCCCGGATAGACAGGGCGGCTACACCTTC. The V and J genes are TRBV5-4 and TRBJ1-2; 7 bases agree with TRBD1. This CDR3 has 13 residues. The junction had 8 bases not matched to a gene; V was cut back by 4 bases and J by 8 bases. Germline loops: CDR1 SGHNT, CDR2 YYREEE (reference sequence).

The V and J genes are TRBV5-6 and TRBJ1-2; a weak D match, TRBD1 (6 bases). The CDR3 is 12 amino acids. V dropped 5 bases and J dropped 6 bases, with 11 bases sitting between them. CDR1 and CDR2 from the germline V gene are SGHDT and YYEEEE. The CDR3, as DNA: TGTGCCAGCAGTCGCCAGGGGAATGGCTACACCTTC. Its translation: CASSRQGNGYTF.

The V and J genes are TRBV4-1 and TRBJ2-5; no definite D call. Germline lookup yields CDR1 MGHRA and CDR2 YSYEKL. V was pared by 4 bases and J by 4 bases, with 10 bases between. The CDR3 has 13 amino acids. The CDR3 loop is CASSPGPSETQYF. CDR3 sequence (DNA): TGCGCCAGCAGCCCCGGACCCTCAGAGACCCAGTACTTC.

The V gene is TRBV6-1, the J gene TRBJ2-5; D gene ambiguous. CDR3 length equals 15 residues. Germline values: CDR1 MNHNS, CDR2 SASEGT. With 0 bases removed from V and 4 bases from J, the gap between germline ends came to 12 bases. CDR3 amino acids: CASSEARPWGETQYF. The CDR3 nucleotides are TGTGCCAGCAGTGAAGCTCGACCCTGGGGAGAGACCCAGTACTTC.

The chain couples TRBV6-1 to TRBJ2-2; possible D gene TRBD2, 5 bases. The V gene lost 4 bases and the J gene lost 5 bases, with 8 bases spanning the gap. There are 13 residues in the CDR3. Germline V gene lookup returns CDR1 MNHNS and CDR2 SASEGT. The CDR3 spells CASSVEVTGELFF. The CDR3, as DNA: TGTGCCAGCAGTGTGGAGGTAACCGGGGAGCTGTTTTTT.

The chain is built from TRBV9 and TRBJ2-3; 13 bases map to TRBD2. CDR1 is SGDLS and CDR2 is YYNGEE in the germline V gene. With 2 bases clipped from V and 1 base from J, the junction kept 1 base outside the gene matches. This CDR3 region has 16 residues. The CDR3 nucleotides read TGTGCCAGCAGCGTGGGGACTAGCGGGGGCACAGATACGCAGTATTTT. As protein: CASSVGTSGGTDTQYF.

The rearrangement joins TRBV19 to TRBJ1-5, with 7 bases that match TRBD1. V was pared by 4 bases and J by 2 bases, with 2 bases of the junction left unmatched. There are 14 residues in the CDR3. Germline V gene sequence: CDR1 LNHDA, CDR2 SQIVND (reference sequence). The CDR3 spells CASSTGTGNQPQHF. The CDR3, as DNA: TGTGCCAGTAGTACCGGGACAGGCAATCAGCCCCAGCATTTT.

V usage is TRBV7-2 and J usage is TRBJ2-5; D uncertain. The germline V and J ends were trimmed by 1 base and 7 bases, with 10 bases remaining between them. There are 13 residues in the CDR3. CDR1 SGHTA and CDR2 FQGNSA come from the germline V gene. The CDR3 here is CASSLGWGATQYF. The CDR3 coding sequence is TGTGCCAGCAGCTTAGGTTGGGGTGCGACCCAGTACTTC.

The rearrangement joins TRBV19 to TRBJ1-6; 9 bases are a match to TRBD1. With 4 bases clipped from V and 1 base from J, the junction kept 20 bases outside the gene matches. The CDR3 consists of 22 residues. The germline gives CDR1 LNHDA, CDR2 SQIVND (reference sequence). In DNA form, the CDR3 reads TGTGCCAGTAGTAAAAGCAAACGACGGACAGGGGATGGGGGTTCCTATAATTCACCCCTCCACTTT. It specifies CASSKSKRRTGDGGSYNSPLHF.

The gene calls are TRBV6-1 and TRBJ2-2; D is possibly TRBD1 (5 bases). CDR3 length: 15 residues. Germline V CDR1 and CDR2: MNHNS, SASEGT. V was clipped by 8 bases and J by 6 bases, with 19 bases between them. For the CDR3, the DNA is TGTGCCAGCCACCCCGAACGCAGGGTAGCCGGGGAGCTGTTTTTT. It encodes CASHPERRVAGELFF.

The V call is TRBV19, the J call TRBJ1-1; TRBD1 is a possible D gene (6 bases). Deletions cut 8 bases from V and 5 bases from J, with 18 bases between. This CDR3 is 14 amino acids long. The V gene's germline CDR1 is LNHDA and CDR2 SQIVND (reference sequence). CDR3 protein: CASQGRSGKTEAFF. The CDR3 nucleotides are TGTGCCAGTCAGGGGAGGTCGGGCAAAACTGAAGCTTTCTTT.

The V gene is TRBV4-2, the J gene TRBJ2-7, with 10 bases matching TRBD2. The ends lost 1 base at V and 0 bases at J; junction bases unmatched: 0. The germline V gene encodes CDR1 LGHNA and CDR2 YNFKEQ. The CDR3 consists of 15 residues. The CDR3 loop reads CASSQGLAGSYEQYF. CDR3 nucleotide sequence: TGTGCCAGCAGCCAAGGACTAGCGGGCTCCTACGAGCAGTACTTC.

This chain links TRBV27 with TRBJ2-6; tentatively, D is TRBD2 (6 bases). Germline V gives CDR1 MNHEY, CDR2 SMNVEV (reference sequence). Trimming took 3 bases from V and 0 from J, leaving 12 bases between them. The CDR3 is 17 amino acids. The CDR3 sequence is CASSFLGGSSGANVLTF. DNA of the CDR3: TGTGCCAGCAGTTTTCTCGGGGGTAGCTCTGGGGCCAACGTCCTGACTTTC.

For the CDR3, the DNA is TGTGCCAGCAGCTTGCAGATCCAAGAGACCCAGTACTTC. Its protein product is CASSLQIQETQYF. This chain connects TRBV7-2 to TRBJ2-5, with D unresolved. CDR1 is SGHTA, CDR2 FQGNSA, per germline. Trimming left V 3 bases short and J 1 base short, with 6 bases between. CDR3 size: 13 residues.

CDR3 coding DNA: TGTGCCAGTAGTATAATAGGGATCCAAGAGACCCAGTACTTC. Encoded protein: CASSIIGIQETQYF. The chain is built from TRBV19 and TRBJ2-5; D remains ambiguous. The CDR3 has 14 amino acids. V lost 2 bases, J lost 1 base, and 8 bases lay in between. Germline V gene lookup returns CDR1 LNHDA and CDR2 SQIVND (reference sequence).

The chain has TRBV5-1 and TRBJ1-2, with 7 bases that match TRBD1. Looked up from germline, CDR1 is SGHRS and CDR2 is YFSETQ. The CDR3 runs 15 residues. Trimming cost V 3 bases and J 8 bases; bases outside gene matches: 13. CDR3 bases: TGCGCCAGCAGCTCAGGGGGAACCCGAGAGTTGGGCTACACCTTC. Translated: CASSSGGTRELGYTF.

The chain carries TRBV25-1 and TRBJ2-3, with 9 bases matching TRBD2. V gave up 5 bases and J gave up 2 bases; unmatched junction bases: 8. CDR1 is MGHDK and CDR2 is SYGVNS in the germline V gene. This CDR3 has 16 residues. The CDR3 spells CASSISAGGSTDTQYF. CDR3 in DNA: TGTGCCAGCAGTATATCAGCGGGGGGTTCCACAGATACGCAGTATTTT.

The gene calls are TRBV15 and TRBJ2-7; maybe TRBD2 (7 bases). V was shortened by 5 bases and J by 5 bases, with 19 bases between the two germline ends. The CDR3 is 15 residues long. Germline values: CDR1 LNHNV, CDR2 YYDKDF (reference sequence). For the CDR3, the DNA is TGTGCCACCAGCCGCTCGAGGGGGGGCGGGAACGAGCAGTACTTC. Translating it yields CATSRSRGGGNEQYF.